A selection of T cell receptor beta chains follows, all from one sample in a study of Graves' ophthalmopathy and Graves' hyperthyroidism. TCRdb used MiXCR to reprocess the multiplex PCR reads, holding one entry per CDR3 protein. The data hold 900,000 to 1,200,000 distinct CDR3 sequences, with about 40% observed a single time. The sample consisted of peripheral blood or thyroid tissue (not recorded which). These receptors were collected from an adult man with Graves' hyperthyroidism. Each CDR3 is given with its conserved first and last residue. A D gene is named only where the DNA matches it firmly. Only part of the rows carry a size: once, few, many, or a class if the clone is expanded.

clone_size	v_call	d_call	j_call	cdr3_aa	cdr3_nt
.	TRBV6-5	.	TRBJ2-5	CARLLTTRQETQYF	TGTGCCAGATTACTGACTACCCGACAAGAGACCCAGTACTTC
many	TRBV10-3	.	TRBJ2-5	CAISVDLSGETQYF	TGTGCCATCAGTGTAGACCTTTCGGGAGAGACCCAGTACTTC
few	TRBV30	TRBD1	TRBJ1-1	CAWTGGAGWTEAFF	TGTGCCTGGACAGGGGGCGCAGGTTGGACTGAAGCTTTCTTT
once	TRBV10-2	TRBD2	TRBJ2-7	CASSMRTSVSYEQYF	TGCGCCAGCTCTATGAGGACTAGCGTGTCCTACGAGCAGTACTTC
.	TRBV5-1	.	TRBJ2-7	CASSLSGARPYEQYF	TGTGCCAGCAGCTTGTCGGGGGCGCGACCCTACGAGCAGTACTTC
.	TRBV13	.	TRBJ1-1	CASSSHTGRGALVTEAFF	TGTGCCAGCAGCAGTCACACAGGGAGAGGGGCACTAGTCACTGAAGCTTTCTTT
many	TRBV29-1	.	TRBJ2-6	CSVEARSSGANVLTF	TGCAGCGTGGAGGCCCGAAGCTCTGGGGCCAACGTCCTGACTTTC
many	TRBV5-1	TRBD2	TRBJ2-7	CASSNQAVGLAGGWVQYF	TGCGCCAGCAGTAACCAGGCTGTTGGACTAGCGGGAGGTTGGGTGCAGTACTTC
once	TRBV10-3	.	TRBJ1-5	CATGTSGLQETQHF	TGTGCCACCGGGACTAGCGGACTTCAAGAGACCCAGCATTTT
.	TRBV24-1	TRBD2	TRBJ2-5	CAAGGEPGAQYF	TGTGCCGCGGGAGGGGAACCCGGGGCCCAGTACTTC
.	TRBV7-2	.	TRBJ2-7	CASSSPHVGEQYF	TGTGCCAGCAGTTCACCCCATGTAGGGGAGCAGTACTTC
.	TRBV2	TRBD2	TRBJ2-2	CASSGKLRGLAGGLYTGELFF	TGTGCCAGCAGTGGTAAACTCCGAGGACTAGCGGGAGGGCTGTACACCGGGGAGCTGTTTTTT
many	TRBV20-1	.	TRBJ1-4	CSARSKGEKLFF	TGCAGTGCTAGGAGTAAGGGTGAAAAACTGTTTTTT
many	TRBV7-6	TRBD1	TRBJ2-7	CASSFGPDRDYEQYF	TGTGCCAGCAGCTTTGGTCCCGACAGGGACTACGAGCAGTACTTC
many	TRBV12-3/TRBV12-4	.	TRBJ2-5	CASSLGKTQYF	TGTGCCAGCAGCCTAGGGAAGACCCAGTACTTC
.	TRBV5-1	.	TRBJ1-2	CASNPTFSGVYGYTF	TGCGCCAGCAACCCTACTTTTTCGGGGGTCTATGGCTACACCTTC
many	TRBV25-1	.	TRBJ2-7	CASSEFWGPYEQYF	TGTGCCAGCAGTGAATTCTGGGGGCCCTACGAGCAGTACTTC
.	TRBV20-1	TRBD1	TRBJ2-7	CSAKGGRLSYEQYF	TGCAGTGCTAAAGGGGGCAGACTCTCCTACGAGCAGTACTTC
many	TRBV24-1	TRBD1	TRBJ1-1	CATSDSSNRDRRAFF	TGTGCCACCAGTGATTCTTCAAACCGGGACAGGAGAGCTTTCTTT
.	TRBV7-9	.	TRBJ1-6	CASSPGGDGSPLHF	TGTGCCAGCAGCCCCGGGGGGGATGGCTCACCCCTCCACTTT
many	TRBV20-1	.	TRBJ1-1	CSARDWETEAFF	TGCAGTGCTAGAGATTGGGAGACTGAAGCTTTCTTT
.	TRBV29-1	TRBD1	TRBJ1-1	CSVGRQGASLAFF	TGCAGCGTTGGCCGACAGGGGGCGAGTTTGGCTTTCTTT
.	TRBV7-2	TRBD2	TRBJ2-2	CASSLVGGLATNTGELFF	TGTGCCAGCAGCTTAGTAGGTGGACTAGCGACGAACACCGGGGAGCTGTTTTTT
.	TRBV20-1	.	TRBJ2-7	CSANEPGYEQYF	TGCAGTGCTAACGAGCCCGGCTACGAGCAGTACTTC
.	TRBV10-3	.	TRBJ1-1	CAISGSRASTEAFF	TGTGCCATCAGTGGGAGTCGAGCGTCCACTGAAGCTTTCTTT
.	TRBV7-9	.	TRBJ2-7	CASSNPGGGTYEQYF	TGTGCCAGCAGCAACCCAGGGGGAGGGACCTACGAGCAGTACTTC
.	TRBV25-1	.	TRBJ1-5	CASSGEGGSNYSNQPQHF	TGTGCCAGCAGCGGTGAAGGTGGCAGCAATTATAGCAATCAGCCCCAGCATTTT
many	TRBV28	TRBD1	TRBJ1-1	CASSGSDRRREAFF	TGTGCCAGCAGCGGATCGGACAGGCGACGTGAAGCTTTCTTT
many	TRBV7-6	.	TRBJ1-5	CASSSSQGSQHF	TGTGCCAGCAGCTCCTCGCAGGGAAGTCAGCATTTT
many	TRBV5-8	TRBD1	TRBJ1-2	CASSLGTAGVNYGYTF	TGTGCCAGCAGCCTCGGGACAGCGGGTGTTAACTATGGCTACACCTTC
.	TRBV7-2	.	TRBJ2-5	CASSPKAEPYQETQYF	TGTGCCAGCAGCCCTAAAGCCGAACCTTACCAAGAGACCCAGTACTTC
.	TRBV20-1	TRBD1	TRBJ1-5	CSAGQAVGNQPQHF	TGCAGTGCTGGACAGGCCGTAGGCAATCAGCCCCAGCATTTT
.	TRBV25-1	TRBD1	TRBJ2-5	CASSEGTAFRETQYF	TGTGCCAGCAGTGAGGGGACAGCCTTCCGCGAGACCCAGTACTTC
.	TRBV10-3	.	TRBJ2-5	CASRLPGHLRETQYF	TGTGCCAGCAGACTACCGGGACACCTAAGGGAGACCCAGTACTTC
many	TRBV4-1	TRBD1	TRBJ1-6	CASSQGQGASPLHF	TGCGCCAGCAGCCAAGGACAGGGGGCTTCACCCCTCCACTTT
few	TRBV5-1	TRBD2	TRBJ2-5	CASSLNGRLETQYF	TGCGCCAGCAGCTTAAACGGGAGGTTGGAGACCCAGTACTTC
.	TRBV20-1	.	TRBJ1-2	CSARPTPQGYGYTF	TGCAGTGCTAGACCCACCCCGCAGGGCTATGGCTACACCTTC
.	TRBV6-5	TRBD2	TRBJ2-7	CASRAGRSSYEQYF	TGTGCCAGCAGAGCGGGACGGAGCTCCTACGAGCAGTACTTC
.	TRBV10-3	TRBD2	TRBJ2-7	CASSGVVWGLVGEQYF	TGTGCCAGCAGTGGTGTAGTATGGGGACTAGTCGGCGAGCAGTACTTC
.	TRBV29-1	.	TRBJ1-3	CSLDDLGTGNTIYF	TGCAGCTTAGACGATTTGGGGACTGGAAACACCATATATTTT
few	TRBV29-1	TRBD1	TRBJ1-6	CSVLVKGAGRGNSPLHF	TGCAGCGTTCTAGTTAAGGGCGCCGGCAGGGGGAATTCACCCCTCCACTTT
.	TRBV29-1	TRBD1	TRBJ1-2	CSVPPGQGENGYTF	TGCAGCGTTCCACCGGGACAGGGGGAGAATGGCTACACCTTC
.	TRBV19	.	TRBJ1-2	CASSPGTCWRCYTF	TGTGCCAGTAGCCCGGGGACATGTTGGCGCTGCTACACCTTC
.	TRBV5-6	TRBD2	TRBJ2-3	CASSGGLAGAADTQYF	TGTGCCAGCAGCGGGGGACTAGCGGGAGCCGCAGATACGCAGTATTTT
.	TRBV5-1	TRBD2	TRBJ2-7	CASSLFQRETYEQYF	TGCGCCAGCAGCTTGTTCCAGCGGGAGACCTACGAGCAGTACTTC
many	TRBV9	.	TRBJ2-5	CASSVEPDRQETQYF	TGTGCCAGCAGCGTAGAGCCGGACAGACAAGAGACCCAGTACTTC
few	TRBV19	.	TRBJ1-5	CASSILAGLWTGNQPQHF	TGTGCCAGTAGTATATTGGCCGGACTGTGGACGGGCAATCAGCCCCAGCATTTT
.	TRBV7-4	.	TRBJ2-6	CASSFHLWANVLTF	TGTGCCAGCAGCTTTCATTTGTGGGCCAACGTCCTGACTTTC
.	TRBV25-1	TRBD1	TRBJ1-3	CACSAPGQGGNTIYF	TGTGCCTGCAGTGCTCCTGGACAGGGTGGAAACACCATATATTTT
few	TRBV3-1	.	TRBJ2-7	CASSQPRRVEEQYF	TGTGCCAGCAGCCAACCTCGGCGGGTTGAAGAGCAGTACTTC
.	TRBV5-1	TRBD1	TRBJ1-1	CASSPGTGPTEAFF	TGCGCCAGCAGCCCCGGGACAGGGCCCACTGAAGCTTTCTTT
.	TRBV28	.	TRBJ1-1	CAVHGNTEAFF	TGTGCCGTACATGGGAACACTGAAGCTTTCTTT
many	TRBV10-3	.	TRBJ1-2	CATGTGTRTANYGYTF	TGTGCCACCGGAACAGGGACCCGAACCGCCAACTATGGCTACACCTTC